The next 16 T cell receptor beta chains were all read from a single sample in a study of T cells in Graves' hyperthyroidism and ophthalmopathy. TCR beta CDR3 regions were amplified from RNA transcripts. The HTBI set primed first-round TCR CDR3 RT-PCR. TCRdb independently ran MiXCR on the multiplex PCR reads; one entry per CDR3 protein. The sample lists over 700,000 distinct CDR3 sequences, around 39% occurring once. The sample consisted of blood. The source of these receptors is a man aged 18 to 30 with Graves' hyperthyroidism.

The rearrangement links TRBV29-1 to TRBJ1-2; no clear D gene. V lost 1 base to trimming and J lost 8 bases, with 14 bases between them. The CDR3 length is 13 residues. Germline-derived CDR1 and CDR2 are SQVTM and ANQGSEA. The chain's CDR3 is CSVEVPGLPGYTF. The CDR3 region has the DNA TGCAGCGTTGAAGTGCCAGGTCTTCCGGGCTACACCTTC.

This clonotype was observed once. This chain uses TRBV29-1 with TRBJ1-1, with D unclear. CDR1 and CDR2 from the germline V gene are SQVTM and ANQGSEA. V lost 4 bases and J lost 3, with 15 bases in between. The CDR3 has 14 amino acids. CDR3 nucleotide sequence: TGCAGCGTTGCCCGGGAGACGTGGGACACTGAAGCTTTCTTT. It specifies CSVARETWDTEAFF.

This clonotype turned up a few times. This chain links TRBV2 with TRBJ2-7, with D tentatively TRBD2 (7 bases). This CDR3 has 14 residues. V gave up 8 bases and J gave up 6 bases, with 20 bases separating them. Germline V gene lookup returns CDR1 SNHLY and CDR2 FYNNEI. DNA of the CDR3: TGTGCCAGCGGGGGGGGGGCGCGTTCTGTCGAGCAGTACTTC. Protein: CASGGGARSVEQYF.

This clonotype was seen more than once but under ten times. No conserved phenylalanine or tryptophan is present at the end of the CDR3, so a read error is the likely explanation. No DNA is shown, since the ends of the CDR3 on it are uncertain; the CDR3 is the one TCRdb lists. This sequence joins TRBV7-8 and TRBJ2-5; the D call in the table, TRBD2, was not verified against the DNA. Germline CDR1 SGHVS, CDR2 FQNEAQ. A total of 9 residues make up the CDR3, ends included. CDR3 sequence: CASSLAGTS.

Details on this clonotype: Here the CDR3 omits its conserved ending phenylalanine or tryptophan, so a read error is the likely source. CDR3 loop: CASSLGPIGEYGYTL. For the CDR3, the DNA is TGCGCCAGCAGCTTGGGGCCGATCGGAGAGTATGGCTACACCCTC. The V gene is TRBV5-1, the J gene TRBJ1-2; D remains ambiguous. Trimming removed 0 bases at V and 5 bases at J, with 14 bases between. Germline CDR1 and CDR2: SGHRS and YFSETQ. This CDR3 spans 15 amino acids.

As concerns this clonotype: The germline gene is not matched at one end of the junction; a read error may be the cause. The chain combines TRBV10-3 with TRBJ2-7, with a tentative D call TRBD1 (5 bases). The CDR3 is made up of 15 amino acids. Looked up from germline, CDR1 is ENHRY and CDR2 is SYGVKD. Here the CDR3 DNA reads TGTGCCAGCAGTGCAGGGCAGCCGATCCTCTACGAGCAGTACTTC. Protein: CASSAGQPILYEQYF.

The chain links TRBV10-3 to TRBJ1-5; D call uncertain. V gave up 10 bases and J gave up 4 bases, with 23 bases separating them. Germline lookup yields CDR1 ENHRY and CDR2 SYGVKD. The length of the CDR3 is 16 residues. CDR3 in amino acids: CASTVENGGPNQPQHF. Written as DNA, the CDR3 is TGTGCCAGCACGGTAGAGAATGGCGGGCCAAATCAGCCCCAGCATTTT.

This clonotype has a handful of counts. J is TRBJ1-1 and V is TRBV19, with a tentative D call TRBD1 (5 bases). Trimming shortened V by 8 bases and J by 4 bases, and 20 bases separated the two germline ends. Germline V gene sequence: CDR1 LNHDA, CDR2 SQIVND (reference sequence). This CDR3 is 15 amino acids long. CDR3 in DNA: TGTGCCAGTTCTCCCCGGGCAGGGACGGCCACTGAAGCTTTCTTT. Its protein is CASSPRAGTATEAFF.

Many counts were recorded for this clonotype. The rearrangement uses TRBV15 and TRBJ1-5; no clear D gene. CDR1 is LNHNV and CDR2 is YYDKDF in the germline V gene (reference sequence). CDR3 length equals 16 residues. V lost 4 bases and J 0 bases, leaving 13 bases between the germline ends. The CDR3 region is CATSTLDGNSNQPQHF. The CDR3 DNA reads as TGTGCCACCAGCACCTTAGACGGAAATAGCAATCAGCCCCAGCATTTT.

The rearrangement uses TRBV20-1 and TRBJ1-5; the D is unclear. Trimming took 4 bases from V and 0 from J, leaving 10 bases between them. The CDR3 covers 14 residues. Germline CDR1 and CDR2: DFQATT and SNEGSKA (reference sequence). The CDR3 nucleotides are TGCAGTGCTATAAGACGGTATAGCAATCAGCCCCAGCATTTT. It encodes CSAIRRYSNQPQHF.

The V call is TRBV25-1, the J call TRBJ1-1, with 9 bases that match TRBD1. The CDR3 totals 16 residues. The V and J ends lost 6 bases and 6 bases, in that order; junction bases with no gene match: 14. Germline V lookup: CDR1 MGHDK, CDR2 SYGVNS. DNA for the CDR3: TGTGCCAGCAGACCCGGGACAGGGAAATTCGGCGCTGAAGCTTTCTTT. Its protein product is CASRPGTGKFGAEAFF.

The table lists this clonotype with a few counts. The V and J genes are TRBV2 and TRBJ2-2; tentatively, D is TRBD2 (6 bases). This CDR3 contains 14 residues. Trimming took off 5 bases at V and 3 bases at J, with 10 bases between the two ends. Germline CDR1 reads SNHLY; CDR2 reads FYNNEI. The CDR3 is CASSPSEHTGELFF. Here the CDR3 DNA reads TGTGCCAGCAGTCCTAGCGAGCACACCGGGGAGCTGTTTTTT.

The chain links TRBV2 to TRBJ2-6; D not resolved. This CDR3 has 14 residues. CDR1 and CDR2 (germline): SNHLY, FYNNEI. The V end was cut by 3 bases, the J end by 4 bases, with 7 bases between. CDR3 sequence reads: CASSERPGANVLTF. Written as DNA, the CDR3 is TGTGCCAGCAGTGAGCGTCCAGGGGCCAACGTCCTGACTTTC.

The chain couples TRBV9 to TRBJ2-5; TRBD2 matches 12 bases. The length of the CDR3 is 16 residues. CDR1 is SGDLS and CDR2 is YYNGEE in the germline V gene. V lost 3 bases, J lost 0 bases, and 3 bases stayed unmatched. The CDR3 is CASSASGRVYQETQYF. The CDR3 DNA reads TGTGCCAGCAGCGCTAGCGGGAGGGTGTACCAAGAGACCCAGTACTTC. Full variable domain (missing parts from reference TRBV9 and TRBJ2-5): DSGVTQTPKHLITATGQRVTLRCSPRSGDLSVYWYQQSLDQGLQFLIQYYNGEERAKGNILERFSAQQFPDLHSELNLSSLELGDSALYFCASSASGRVYQETQYFGPGTRLLVL.

The CDR3 DNA sequence: TGTGCCAGCAGCCCCGGGACTATGGTCTCCGGGGAGCTGTTTTTT. Protein product: CASSPGTMVSGELFF. V gene TRBV6-6 combines with J gene TRBJ2-2; TRBD2 matches 7 bases. This CDR3 spans 15 amino acids. V lost 6 bases, J lost 6 bases, and 10 bases stayed unmatched. CDR1 and CDR2 from the germline V gene are MNHNY and SVGAGI (reference sequence).

The table lists this clonotype with many counts. V is TRBV20-1 and J is TRBJ1-2; D is unresolved. From germline, CDR1 is DFQATT and CDR2 SNEGSKA (reference sequence). The CDR3 extends over 13 amino acids. V was cut by 3 bases and J by 2 bases, with 10 bases left in between. The CDR3 reads CSASAGLNYGYTF. The CDR3 DNA follows: TGCAGTGCTAGCGCGGGCCTAAACTATGGCTACACCTTC.